One and the same sample provided the 3 T cell receptor beta chains below, sequenced in a study of T cells in localized non-small cell lung cancer. This table comes from immunoSEQ multiplex PCR, and its TCRdb copy is limited to in-frame clones, with some not included. The sample includes about 15,000 clones, around 87% of them seen just once. The sequencing here drew on peripheral blood mononuclear cells, taken before any cancer treatment. These receptors all stem from a male donor at least 60 years old with stage II lung adenocarcinoma.

This sequence joins TRBV5-4 and TRBJ2-7, with 8 bases lining up with TRBD1. V lost 4 bases to trimming and J lost 1 base; unmatched junction nucleotides: 7. This CDR3 has 15 residues. CDR1 is SGHNT and CDR2 is YYREEE in the germline V gene (reference sequence). The CDR3 DNA is TGTGCCAGCAGCGGGAGACAGGGGTCGTCCTACGAGCAGTACTTC. It yields the protein CASSGRQGSSYEQYF.

The chain combines TRBV28 with TRBJ1-1; weak D call: TRBD1 (5 bases). The V and J ends lost 8 bases and 5 bases respectively, with 15 bases between them. The CDR3 covers 13 residues. Germline V CDR1 and CDR2: MDHEN, SYDVKM. The CDR3: CASLGDSFTEAFF. CDR3 coding DNA: TGTGCCAGCCTCGGGGACTCGTTTACTGAAGCTTTCTTT.

This rearrangement joins TRBV7-3 to TRBJ2-2; TRBD2 agrees at 10 bases. CDR3 size: 17 residues. Trimming at V came to 1 base and at J to 6 bases, leaving 8 bases not matched to a gene. CDR1 is SGHTA and CDR2 is FQGTGA in the germline V gene. CDR3 sequence reads: CASSLIGPLAGAGELFF. In nucleotides, the CDR3 is TGTGCCAGCAGCTTAATAGGCCCTCTAGCGGGAGCCGGGGAGCTGTTTTTT.